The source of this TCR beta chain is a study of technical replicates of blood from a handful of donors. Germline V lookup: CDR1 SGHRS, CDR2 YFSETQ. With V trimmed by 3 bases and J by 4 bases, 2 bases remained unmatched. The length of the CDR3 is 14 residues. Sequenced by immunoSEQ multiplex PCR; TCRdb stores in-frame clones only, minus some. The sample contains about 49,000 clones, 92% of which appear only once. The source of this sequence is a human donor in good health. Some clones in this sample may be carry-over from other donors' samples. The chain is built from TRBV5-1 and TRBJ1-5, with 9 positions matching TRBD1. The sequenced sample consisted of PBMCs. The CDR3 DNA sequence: TGCGCCAGCAGCTACGGGACAGGGAATCAGCCCCAGCATTTT. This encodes CASSYGTGNQPQHF.